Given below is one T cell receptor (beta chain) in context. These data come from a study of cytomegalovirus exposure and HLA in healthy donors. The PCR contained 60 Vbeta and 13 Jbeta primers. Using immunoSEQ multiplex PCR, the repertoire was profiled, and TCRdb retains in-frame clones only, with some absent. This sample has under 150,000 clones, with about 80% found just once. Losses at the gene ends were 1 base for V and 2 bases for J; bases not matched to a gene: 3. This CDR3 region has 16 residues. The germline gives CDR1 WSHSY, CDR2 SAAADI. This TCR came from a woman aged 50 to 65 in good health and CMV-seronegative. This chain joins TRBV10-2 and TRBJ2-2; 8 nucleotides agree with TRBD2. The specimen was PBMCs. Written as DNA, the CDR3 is TGCGCCAGCAGTGAGTTAGCGGGACGCAACACCGGGGAGCTGTTTTTT. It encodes CASSELAGRNTGELFF.